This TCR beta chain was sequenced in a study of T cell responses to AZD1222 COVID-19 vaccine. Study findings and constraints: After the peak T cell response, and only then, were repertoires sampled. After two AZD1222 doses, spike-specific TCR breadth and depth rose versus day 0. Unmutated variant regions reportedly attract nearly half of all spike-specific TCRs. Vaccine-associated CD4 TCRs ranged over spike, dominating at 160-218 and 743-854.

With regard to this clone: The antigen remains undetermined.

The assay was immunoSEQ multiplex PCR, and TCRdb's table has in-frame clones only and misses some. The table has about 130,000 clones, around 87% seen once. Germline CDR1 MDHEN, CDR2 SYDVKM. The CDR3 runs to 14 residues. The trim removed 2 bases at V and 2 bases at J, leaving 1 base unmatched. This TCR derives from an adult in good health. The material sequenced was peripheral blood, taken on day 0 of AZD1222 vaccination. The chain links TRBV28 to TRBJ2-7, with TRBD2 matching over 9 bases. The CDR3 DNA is TGTGCCAGCAGTTTAGCTAGCGGGACCTACGAGCAGTACTTC. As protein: CASSLASGTYEQYF.